This T cell receptor (beta chain) was identified during a study of cytomegalovirus exposure and HLA in healthy donors. The CDR3 is made up of 16 amino acids. Trimming stripped 5 bases from V and 0 bases from J, with 14 bases between. The germline V gene encodes CDR1 MNHNY and CDR2 SVGAGI (reference sequence). PCR involved 60 Vbeta and 13 Jbeta primers. Measured with immunoSEQ multiplex PCR; TCRdb has only the in-frame clones, and not every one. This table has approximately 160,000 clones, about 73% appearing once. This clone was recorded once. Although they were nominally healthy when sampled, donors likely had unrecorded immune exposures.

The sample taken for sequencing was PBMCs. The chain employs TRBV6-6 and TRBJ1-3; D gene ambiguous. This receptor was taken from a woman between 50 and 59 years old in good health and CMV-seropositive. The CDR3 region has the DNA TGTGCCAGCAGTCTGAAGGACTTGAGCTCTGGAAACACCATATATTTT. Protein: CASSLKDLSSGNTIYF.